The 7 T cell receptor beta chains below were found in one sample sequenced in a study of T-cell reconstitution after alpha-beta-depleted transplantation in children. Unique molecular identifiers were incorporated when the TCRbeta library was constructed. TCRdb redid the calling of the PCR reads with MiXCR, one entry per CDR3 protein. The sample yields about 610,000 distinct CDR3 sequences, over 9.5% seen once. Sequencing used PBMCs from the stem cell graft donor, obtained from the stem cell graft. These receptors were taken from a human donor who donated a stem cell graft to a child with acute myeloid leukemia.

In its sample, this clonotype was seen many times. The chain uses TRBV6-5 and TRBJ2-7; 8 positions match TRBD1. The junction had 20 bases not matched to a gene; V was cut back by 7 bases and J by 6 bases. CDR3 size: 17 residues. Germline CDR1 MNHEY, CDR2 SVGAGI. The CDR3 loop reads CASTLMPQGAVPSEQYF. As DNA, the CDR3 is TGTGCCAGCACACTCATGCCCCAGGGGGCTGTCCCCTCCGAGCAGTACTTC.

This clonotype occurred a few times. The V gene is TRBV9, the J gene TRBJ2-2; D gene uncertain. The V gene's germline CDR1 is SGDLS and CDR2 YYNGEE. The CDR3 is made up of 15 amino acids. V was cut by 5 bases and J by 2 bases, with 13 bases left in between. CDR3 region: CASSTTTANTGELFF. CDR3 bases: TGTGCCAGCAGTACAACAACGGCTAACACCGGGGAGCTGTTTTTT.

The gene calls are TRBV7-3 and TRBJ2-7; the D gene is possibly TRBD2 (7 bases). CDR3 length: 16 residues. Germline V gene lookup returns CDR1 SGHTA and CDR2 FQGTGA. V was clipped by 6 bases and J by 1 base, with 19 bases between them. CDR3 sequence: CASRDYREGSSYEQYF. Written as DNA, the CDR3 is TGTGCCAGCAGGGACTACAGGGAGGGATCATCCTACGAGCAGTACTTC.

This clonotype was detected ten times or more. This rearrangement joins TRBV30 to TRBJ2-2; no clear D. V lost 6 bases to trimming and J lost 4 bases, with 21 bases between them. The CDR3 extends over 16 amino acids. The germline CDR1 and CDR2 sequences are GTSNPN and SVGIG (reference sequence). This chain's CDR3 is CACKTLPVGFTGELFF. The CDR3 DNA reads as TGTGCCTGCAAAACCCTTCCCGTGGGGTTCACCGGGGAGCTGTTTTTT.

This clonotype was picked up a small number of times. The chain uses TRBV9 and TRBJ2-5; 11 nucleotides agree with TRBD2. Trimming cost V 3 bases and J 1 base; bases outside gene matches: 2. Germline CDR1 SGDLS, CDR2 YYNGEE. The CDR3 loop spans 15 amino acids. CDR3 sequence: CASSAGLAVQETQYF. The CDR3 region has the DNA TGTGCCAGCAGCGCGGGACTAGCGGTCCAAGAGACCCAGTACTTC.

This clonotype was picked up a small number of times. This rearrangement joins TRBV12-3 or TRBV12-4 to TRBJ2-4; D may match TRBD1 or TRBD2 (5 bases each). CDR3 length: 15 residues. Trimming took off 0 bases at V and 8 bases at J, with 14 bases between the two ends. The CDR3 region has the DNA TGTGCCAGCAGTTTAGCAGGCGAGGGGCCGGACATTCAGTACTTC. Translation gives CASSLAGEGPDIQYF.

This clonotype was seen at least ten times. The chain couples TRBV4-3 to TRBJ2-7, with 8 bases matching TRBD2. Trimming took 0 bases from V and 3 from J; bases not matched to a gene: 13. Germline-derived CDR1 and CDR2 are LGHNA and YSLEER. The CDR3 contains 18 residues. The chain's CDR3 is CASSQEHISGIAHYEQYF. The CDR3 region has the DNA TGCGCCAGCAGCCAAGAGCATATTAGCGGGATTGCCCACTACGAGCAGTACTTC.